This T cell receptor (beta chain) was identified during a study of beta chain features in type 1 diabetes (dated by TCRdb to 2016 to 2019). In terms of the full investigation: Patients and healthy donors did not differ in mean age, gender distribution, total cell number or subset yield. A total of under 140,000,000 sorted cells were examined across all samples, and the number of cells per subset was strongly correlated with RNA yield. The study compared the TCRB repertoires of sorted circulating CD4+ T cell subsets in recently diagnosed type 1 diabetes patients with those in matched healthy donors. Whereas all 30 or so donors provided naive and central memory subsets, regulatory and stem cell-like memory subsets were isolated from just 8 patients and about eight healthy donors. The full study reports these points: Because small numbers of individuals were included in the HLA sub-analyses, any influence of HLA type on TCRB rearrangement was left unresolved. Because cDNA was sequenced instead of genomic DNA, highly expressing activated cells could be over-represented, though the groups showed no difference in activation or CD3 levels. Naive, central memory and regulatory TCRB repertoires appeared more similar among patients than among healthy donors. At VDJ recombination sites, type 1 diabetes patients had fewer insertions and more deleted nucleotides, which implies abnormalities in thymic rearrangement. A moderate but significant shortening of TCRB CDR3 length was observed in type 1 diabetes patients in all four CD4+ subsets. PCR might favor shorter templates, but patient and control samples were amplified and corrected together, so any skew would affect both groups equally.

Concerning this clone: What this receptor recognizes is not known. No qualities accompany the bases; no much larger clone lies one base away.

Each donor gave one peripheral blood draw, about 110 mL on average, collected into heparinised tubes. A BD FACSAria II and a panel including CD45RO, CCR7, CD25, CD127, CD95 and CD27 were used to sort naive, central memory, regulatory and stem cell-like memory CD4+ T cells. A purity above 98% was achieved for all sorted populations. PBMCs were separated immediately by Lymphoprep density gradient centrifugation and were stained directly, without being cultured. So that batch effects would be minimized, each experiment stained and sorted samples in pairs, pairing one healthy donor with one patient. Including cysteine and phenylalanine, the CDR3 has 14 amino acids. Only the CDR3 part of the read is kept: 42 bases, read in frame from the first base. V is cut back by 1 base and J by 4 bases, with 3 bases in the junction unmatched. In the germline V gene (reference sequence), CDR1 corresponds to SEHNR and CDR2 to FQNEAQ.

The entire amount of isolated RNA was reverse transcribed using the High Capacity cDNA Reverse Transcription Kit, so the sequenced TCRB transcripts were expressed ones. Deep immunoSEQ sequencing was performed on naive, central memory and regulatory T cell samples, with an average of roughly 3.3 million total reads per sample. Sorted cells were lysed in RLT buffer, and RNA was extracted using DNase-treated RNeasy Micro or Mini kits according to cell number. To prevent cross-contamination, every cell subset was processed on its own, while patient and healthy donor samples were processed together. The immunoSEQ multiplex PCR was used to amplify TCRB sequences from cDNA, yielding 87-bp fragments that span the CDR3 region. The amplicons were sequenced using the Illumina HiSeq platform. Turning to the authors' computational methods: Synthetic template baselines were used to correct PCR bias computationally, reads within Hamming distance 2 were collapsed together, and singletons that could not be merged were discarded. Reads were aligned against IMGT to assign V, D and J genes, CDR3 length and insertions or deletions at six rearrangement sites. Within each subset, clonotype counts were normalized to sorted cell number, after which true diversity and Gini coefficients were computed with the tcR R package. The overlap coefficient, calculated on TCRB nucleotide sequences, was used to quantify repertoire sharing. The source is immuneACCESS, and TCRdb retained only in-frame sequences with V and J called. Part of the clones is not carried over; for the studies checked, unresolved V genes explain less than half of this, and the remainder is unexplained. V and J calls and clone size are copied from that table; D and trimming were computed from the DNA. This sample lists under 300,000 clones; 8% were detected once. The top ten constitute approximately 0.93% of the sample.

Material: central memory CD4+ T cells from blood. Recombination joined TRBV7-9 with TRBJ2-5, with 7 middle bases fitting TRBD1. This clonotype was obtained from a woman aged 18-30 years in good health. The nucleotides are TGTGCCAGCAGCTTAGTGGCAGGGGGAGAGACCCAGTACTTC. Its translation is CASSLVAGGETQYF.